A single sample is the source of the 24 T cell receptor beta chains below, sequenced in a study of T cell responses to AZD1222 COVID-19 vaccine. Data came from immunoSEQ multiplex PCR; TCRdb stores just in-frame clones and leaves some out. The table includes under 130,000 clones, approximately 92% detected once. Sequencing used peripheral blood, obtained on day 0 of AZD1222 vaccination. The receptors come from an adult in good health.

This clone came up once. The chain recombines TRBV6-6 with TRBJ1-5; 8 bases map to TRBD1. The J segment lost 3 bases and the V segment lost 5 bases, leaving 12 bases of the junction unmatched. Looked up from germline, CDR1 is MNHNY and CDR2 is SVGAGI (reference sequence). The CDR3 totals 17 residues. This CDR3 reads CASSPYTMTGVNQPQHF. The CDR3 nucleotides read TGTGCCAGCAGTCCCTACACGATGACAGGGGTCAATCAGCCCCAGCATTTT.

The chain recombines TRBV12-3 or TRBV12-4 with TRBJ1-2, with D possibly matching TRBD1 (6 bases). V shed 6 bases and J shed 4 bases, with 9 bases lying between them. The CDR3 has 12 amino acids. The CDR3 spells CASRGRGYGYTF. For the CDR3, the DNA is TGTGCCAGCAGAGGCAGGGGCTATGGCTACACCTTC.

This chain links TRBV14 with TRBJ2-7; 9 positions agree with TRBD1. Trimming cost V 1 base and J 6 bases; bases outside gene matches: 10. The germline CDR1 and CDR2 sequences are SGHDN and FVKESK. This CDR3 is 16 amino acids long. The DNA of the CDR3 is TGTGCCAGCAGCCAAGGGGGCGGGACAGGGAGGCTCGAGCAGTACTTC. Translating it yields CASSQGGGTGRLEQYF.

V usage is TRBV7-8 and J usage is TRBJ1-3, with no clear D. The germline V gene has CDR1 SGHVS and CDR2 FQNEAQ. V lost 1 base and J lost 0, with 7 bases in between. The length of the CDR3 is 15 residues. In DNA, the CDR3 is TGTGCCAGCAGCTTAGTGGTGGGCTCTGGAAACACCATATATTTT. Protein sequence: CASSLVVGSGNTIYF.

The chain is built from TRBV7-2 and TRBJ2-5; the D gene is possibly TRBD1 (6 bases). The germline gives CDR1 SGHTA, CDR2 FQGNSA. The CDR3 is 14 residues long. Trimming took off 5 bases at V and 9 bases at J, with 19 bases between the two ends. CDR3 in amino acids: CASSPEGGKESQYF. In nucleotides, the CDR3 is TGTGCCAGCAGCCCAGAAGGGGGTAAGGAGTCCCAGTACTTC.

The count of this clone is one. The chain uses TRBV9 and TRBJ2-1; the D gene is possibly TRBD2 (5 bases). The CDR3 totals 13 residues. CDR1 and CDR2 from the germline V gene are SGDLS and YYNGEE. The germline V and J ends were trimmed by 3 bases and 7 bases, with 11 bases remaining between them. CDR3 sequence (DNA): TGTGCCAGCAGCGCGGACTGGAGTAATGAGCAGTTCTTC. Amino acids: CASSADWSNEQFF. The full variable domain, completed using reference TRBV9 and TRBJ2-1, is DSGVTQTPKHLITATGQRVTLRCSPRSGDLSVYWYQQSLDQGLQFLIQYYNGEERAKGNILERFSAQQFPDLHSELNLSSLELGDSALYFCASSADWSNEQFFGPGTRLTVL.

The gene calls are TRBV7-2 and TRBJ1-5, with TRBD1 identical over 10 bases. Germline V gives CDR1 SGHTA, CDR2 FQGNSA. The CDR3 runs 19 residues. V shed 0 bases, J shed 6 bases, and the junction held 14 bases outside the gene matches. In nucleotides, the CDR3 is TGTGCCAGCAGCTTAGCGTATTTCGGCCGGGACAGGGGTAGTCAGCCCCAGCATTTT. Its translation is CASSLAYFGRDRGSQPQHF.

The gene calls are TRBV5-1 and TRBJ2-3; 7 bases fit TRBD2. This CDR3 region has 14 residues. The germline V gene encodes CDR1 SGHRS and CDR2 YFSETQ. Losses at the gene ends were 2 bases for V and 5 bases for J; bases not matched to a gene: 5. The CDR3 here is CASSLGLVGDTQYF. In DNA form, the CDR3 reads TGCGCCAGCAGCTTAGGACTAGTCGGAGATACGCAGTATTTT.

V is TRBV7-3 and J is TRBJ1-2; no reliable D call. Germline-derived CDR1 and CDR2 are SGHTA and FQGTGA. Between the trimmed V and J ends, which lost 3 bases and 8 bases, there was a span of 13 bases. This CDR3 region has 13 residues. CDR3 in amino acids: CASSFGMTGGYTF. CDR3 DNA sequence: TGTGCCAGCAGCTTTGGGATGACCGGCGGCTACACCTTC.

The rearrangement links TRBV4-1 to TRBJ1-6; 9 bases are a match to TRBD1. The CDR3 consists of 15 residues. J was trimmed by 7 bases and V by 0 bases; bases with no gene match: 1. CDR1 MGHRA and CDR2 YSYEKL come from the germline V gene. CDR3 DNA sequence: TGCGCCAGCAGCCAAGAGGACAGGGGAAATTCACCCCTCCACTTT. It codes for CASSQEDRGNSPLHF.

The chain is built from TRBV4-2 and TRBJ2-7, with D possibly matching TRBD1 (5 bases). The CDR3 sequence is 15 residues long. From germline, CDR1 is LGHNA and CDR2 YNFKEQ. Trimming took off 0 bases at V and 2 bases at J, with 11 bases between the two ends. This CDR3 reads CASSQEGALTYEQYF. The CDR3 coding sequence is TGTGCCAGCAGCCAAGAAGGGGCCCTTACCTACGAGCAGTACTTC.

CDR3 sequence reads: CASSSPRTGATEAFF. CDR3 sequence (DNA): TGTGCCAGCAGTTCTCCAAGGACAGGGGCCACTGAAGCTTTCTTT. The chain joins TRBV6-2 or TRBV6-3 to TRBJ1-1; 9 bases map to TRBD1. The length of the CDR3 is 15 residues. Trimming removed 4 bases from V and 4 bases from J; junction bases left unmatched: 7. The germline gives CDR1 MNHEY, CDR2 SVGEGT.

In its sample, this clone was seen once. The chain combines TRBV28 with TRBJ1-2; D is unresolved. The V end lost 6 bases, the J end lost 0 bases, and 14 bases lay between the germline ends. This CDR3 has 15 amino acids. Germline V gives CDR1 MDHEN, CDR2 SYDVKM. The CDR3: CASSLMGKTNYGYTF. The CDR3 coding sequence is TGTGCCAGCAGCTTAATGGGGAAAACTAACTATGGCTACACCTTC.

This rearrangement joins TRBV29-1 to TRBJ1-1; D gene unclear. This CDR3 region has 12 residues. Germline lookup yields CDR1 SQVTM and CDR2 ANQGSEA. The V and J ends lost 4 bases and 1 base respectively, with 7 bases between them. The CDR3 DNA is TGCAGCGTTGGCCCAGGGAACACTGAAGCTTTCTTT. Its translation is CSVGPGNTEAFF.

The chain employs TRBV3-1 (or the pseudogene TRBV3-2) and TRBJ2-1; TRBD2 matches at 16 bases. This CDR3 comprises 18 residues. V dropped 0 bases and J dropped 7; count of bases not matched to a gene: 6. Per the germline V gene, CDR1 is LGHDT and CDR2 is YNNKEL (reference sequence). The CDR3 DNA follows: TGTGCCAGCAGCCAAGACCTGGGACTAGCGGGAGGGCCGAATGAGCAGTTCTTC. It translates to CASSQDLGLAGGPNEQFF.

CDR3: CASSWGREPYNEQFF. CDR3 DNA sequence: TGTGCCAGCAGTTGGGGCAGGGAGCCCTACAATGAGCAGTTCTTC. J is TRBJ2-1 and V is TRBV6-5; D could derive from TRBD1 or TRBD2 (5 bases each). CDR3 length equals 15 residues. Trimming shortened V by 4 bases and J by 2 bases, and 12 bases separated the two germline ends. CDR1 MNHEY and CDR2 SVGAGI come from the germline V gene.

V usage is TRBV11-3 and J usage is TRBJ2-7, with D maybe TRBD1 (5 bases). Deletions cut 2 bases from V and 2 bases from J, with 13 bases between. Germline V gene data show CDR1 as SGHNT and CDR2 as YENEEA. This CDR3 is built from 15 residues. CDR3 in amino acids: CASSLQGVWTYEQYF. The DNA of the CDR3 is TGTGCCAGCAGCTTACAAGGGGTTTGGACCTACGAGCAGTACTTC.

The chain uses TRBV6-5 and TRBJ1-1; D ambiguous. In germline, CDR1 is MNHEY, CDR2 SVGAGI. The CDR3 covers 15 residues. With 7 bases removed from V and 0 bases from J, the gap between germline ends came to 15 bases. CDR3 loop: CASTPLGDLNTEAFF. The DNA for the CDR3 is TGTGCCAGCACCCCCCTCGGGGATCTGAACACTGAAGCTTTCTTT.

V is TRBV19 and J is TRBJ1-3; D remains unclear. The V gene lost 10 bases and the J gene lost 7 bases, with 11 bases spanning the gap. CDR1 LNHDA and CDR2 SQIVND come from the germline V gene (reference sequence). This CDR3 has 11 residues. CDR3: CATFLENTIYF. As DNA, the CDR3 is TGTGCCACCTTTCTTGAGAACACCATATATTTT.

This clone was seen only once. The chain has TRBV6-5 and TRBJ1-4, with D uncertain. The CDR3 extends over 12 amino acids. The V end was cut by 6 bases, the J end by 8 bases, with 10 bases between. CDR1 and CDR2 (germline): MNHEY, SVGAGI. The CDR3 loop reads CASRTSGEKLFF. The DNA of the CDR3 is TGTGCCAGCAGGACCTCGGGGGAAAAACTGTTTTTT.

The chain joins TRBV30 to TRBJ2-3, with D maybe TRBD2 (6 bases). Looked up from germline, CDR1 is GTSNPN and CDR2 is SVGIG (reference sequence). The V gene lost 2 bases and the J gene lost 3 bases, with 15 bases spanning the gap. The CDR3 runs to 15 residues. The CDR3 spells CAWSRRTTRTDTQYF. The CDR3 DNA is TGTGCCTGGAGTCGAAGGACTACCAGAACAGATACGCAGTATTTT. Full variable domain (remainder filled in from reference TRBV30 and TRBJ2-3): SQTIHQWPATLVQPVGSPLSLECTVEGTSNPNLYWYRQAAGRGLQLLFYSVGIGQISSEVPQNLSASRPQDRQFILSSKKLLLSDSGFYLCAWSRRTTRTDTQYFGPGTRLTVL.

Here the CDR3 DNA reads TGTGCCAGCAGCTACCGGCCGGGAGAATTGTTTTTT. Translated, it gives CASSYRPGELFF. The chain uses TRBV7-9 and TRBJ1-4, with D unclear. V was pared by 4 bases and J by 15 bases, with 15 bases between. The CDR3 runs 12 residues. Germline-derived CDR1 and CDR2 are SEHNR and FQNEAQ (reference sequence).

The gene calls are TRBV4-3 and TRBJ2-2; the D gene is possibly TRBD1 (6 bases). Trimming left V 4 bases short and J 6 bases short, with 9 bases between. CDR1 and CDR2 (germline): LGHNA, YSLEER. The CDR3 consists of 13 residues. The DNA for the CDR3 is TGCGCCAGCAGCCGGGGACACCCCGGGGAGCTGTTTTTT. Translated: CASSRGHPGELFF.

This rearrangement joins TRBV19 to TRBJ1-1; no reliable D call. CDR1 is LNHDA and CDR2 is SQIVND in the germline V gene (reference sequence). V lost 4 bases and J lost 4, with 13 bases in between. The CDR3 is made up of 14 amino acids. In nucleotides, the CDR3 is TGTGCCAGTAGTAGTGGGCCGGGCGGCACTGAAGCTTTCTTT. Residues: CASSSGPGGTEAFF.